The entry below gives a single T cell receptor (beta chain) sequence along with its context. Antigen specificity is unknown. This entry belongs to a study of T cells in tuberculosis. Study conclusions and caveats: Active tuberculosis cases were adults; controls were adolescents. Active tuberculosis TCR-alpha repertoires lay closer to GMM-specific TCRs than IGRA-negative controls, suggesting clonal expansion. Shorter CDR3-alpha in active tuberculosis partly drove smaller distances.

Using immunoSEQ multiplex PCR, the repertoire was profiled, and TCRdb retains in-frame clones only, with some absent. The sample yields roughly 34,000 clones, less than 95% seen once. The V end lost 1 base, the J end lost 5 bases, and 14 bases lay between the germline ends. Germline V gene sequence: CDR1 SEHNR, CDR2 FQNEAQ (reference sequence). This CDR3 comprises 16 residues. At study entry, adolescents had tuberculin skin tests and IGRA screening. This receptor was obtained from a donor aged 10 to 29 with latent tuberculosis or without tuberculosis infection. Some clones in this sample may be carry-over from other donors' samples. The chain joins TRBV7-9 to TRBJ1-4; the D gene is possibly TRBD1 (6 bases). The sequencing sample was made of PBMCs. This CDR3 is CASSLGSGGLNEKLFF. The CDR3, as DNA: TGTGCCAGCAGCTTAGGTAGCGGGGGCTTAAATGAAAAACTGTTTTTT.